These 31 T cell receptor beta chains were sequenced from one sample in a study of blood T cell repertoires in COVID-19. Sequenced by immunoSEQ multiplex PCR; TCRdb stores in-frame clones only, minus some. The sample shows under 450,000 clones, roughly 86% of them seen only once. Sequencing used peripheral blood. These TCRs come from a human donor with acute or convalescent COVID-19. The donor label of this sample is uncertain.

V and J are TRBV3-1 (or the pseudogene TRBV3-2) and TRBJ1-2; D unresolved. This CDR3 has 14 amino acids. CDR1 is LGHDT, CDR2 YNNKEL, per germline (reference sequence). V was shortened by 3 bases and J by 0 bases, with 8 bases between the two germline ends. CDR3 sequence: CASSQVSANYGYTF. CDR3 nucleotides: TGTGCCAGCAGCCAGGTCTCAGCTAACTATGGCTACACCTTC.

Points on this clone: The sample has other DNA sequences that encode this CDR3 too. The chain links TRBV28 to TRBJ1-2; D not certain. There are 13 residues in the CDR3. V was trimmed by 3 bases and J by 4 bases, leaving 9 bases between them. CDR1 MDHEN and CDR2 SYDVKM come from the germline V gene. The CDR3: CASSFARVYGYTF. CDR3 coding DNA: TGTGCCAGCAGTTTCGCGCGAGTCTATGGCTACACCTTC.

This clone has a handful of counts. The V call is TRBV19, the J call TRBJ1-2, with 7 bases lining up with TRBD1. Germline trimming cut 10 bases from V and 3 bases from J; bases unmatched to any gene: 8. From germline, CDR1 is LNHDA and CDR2 SQIVND (reference sequence). This CDR3 contains 13 residues. The CDR3, as DNA: TGTGCCATTAGGGACGGACAGGACTATGGCTACACCTTC. This encodes CAIRDGQDYGYTF.

This chain connects TRBV5-1 to TRBJ2-7; possible D gene TRBD1, 5 bases. The length of the CDR3 is 15 residues. CDR1 SGHRS and CDR2 YFSETQ come from the germline V gene. The V and J ends lost 4 bases and 4 bases respectively, with 18 bases between them. The CDR3 nucleotides read TGCGCCAGCAGCGCCGCAGGGCGAAGTCAGTACGAGCAGTACTTC. It codes for CASSAAGRSQYEQYF.

This clone was counted between two and nine times. The rearrangement joins TRBV2 to TRBJ1-1; D gene unclear. V lost 7 bases and J 9 bases, leaving 12 bases between the germline ends. The CDR3 covers 11 residues. Germline values: CDR1 SNHLY, CDR2 FYNNEI. The CDR3 region is CASTSRAQAFF. CDR3 bases: TGTGCCAGCACTTCTAGAGCCCAAGCTTTCTTT.

The sample holds one count of this clone. The chain uses TRBV6-5 and TRBJ1-1; 9 nucleotides line up with TRBD1. Trimming took 0 bases from V and 3 from J; bases not matched to a gene: 2. Per germline, CDR1 MNHEY and CDR2 SVGAGI. The CDR3 consists of 15 residues. The CDR3 loop is CASSYSRQGDTEAFF. The DNA for the CDR3 is TGTGCCAGCAGTTACTCACGACAGGGGGACACTGAAGCTTTCTTT.

This clone was observed a few times. The chain combines TRBV6-5 with TRBJ2-5, with D possibly matching TRBD1 (6 bases). V lost 6 bases and J lost 5, with 13 bases in between. The germline CDR1 and CDR2 sequences are MNHEY and SVGAGI. The CDR3 runs to 13 residues. The CDR3 nucleotides read TGTGCCAGCAGCCGACAGGTTCGGGAGACCCAGTACTTC. It codes for CASSRQVRETQYF.

This chain links TRBV27 with TRBJ1-2, with TRBD1 as a possible D gene (6 bases). The CDR3 contains 15 residues. The V gene lost 6 bases and the J gene lost 4 bases, with 18 bases spanning the gap. Germline V gene lookup returns CDR1 MNHEY and CDR2 SMNVEV (reference sequence). CDR3 protein: CASRPTGTNPYGYTF. CDR3 nucleotides: TGTGCCAGCAGGCCCACCGGGACAAATCCCTATGGCTACACCTTC.

V usage is TRBV3-1 (or the pseudogene TRBV3-2) and J usage is TRBJ1-5; 7 nucleotides line up with TRBD1. The CDR3 is made up of 13 amino acids. The germline gives CDR1 LGHDT, CDR2 YNNKEL (reference sequence). J lost 7 bases, V lost 4 bases, and 4 bases had no gene match. CDR3 coding DNA: TGTGCCAGCAGCCTACAGGGGCGACAGCCCCAGCATTTT. It encodes CASSLQGRQPQHF.

The chain links TRBV18 to TRBJ2-1; a weak D match, TRBD2 (6 bases). With 2 bases removed from V and 8 bases from J, the gap between germline ends came to 16 bases. CDR3 length: 15 residues. The germline V gene has CDR1 KGHSH and CDR2 LQKENI. The CDR3 DNA reads TGTGCCAGCTCACCAAGCAGGAGCGGAGGGCATGAGCAGTTCTTC. This codes for CASSPSRSGGHEQFF.

V and J are TRBV19 and TRBJ1-5, with TRBD1 as a possible D gene (6 bases). Germline lookup yields CDR1 LNHDA and CDR2 SQIVND (reference sequence). The CDR3 is 14 amino acids. Trimming left V 9 bases short and J 0 bases short, with 12 bases between. The CDR3: CASGRTVSNQPQHF. CDR3 bases: TGTGCCAGCGGAAGGACAGTTAGCAATCAGCCCCAGCATTTT.

The chain employs TRBV28 and TRBJ1-3; a weak D match, TRBD1 (6 bases). Germline loops: CDR1 MDHEN, CDR2 SYDVKM. The CDR3 extends over 19 amino acids. V shed 3 bases and J shed 0 bases, with 21 bases lying between them. The CDR3 spells CASSFMLDWGLSSGNTIYF. The CDR3 coding sequence is TGTGCCAGCAGTTTCATGTTAGATTGGGGGCTGAGCTCTGGAAACACCATATATTTT.

This clone was counted only a few times. The genes are TRBV2 and TRBJ2-7; D call uncertain. V shed 4 bases and J shed 6 bases, with 7 bases lying between them. This CDR3 has 11 amino acids. Per the germline V gene, CDR1 is SNHLY and CDR2 is FYNNEI. The CDR3 DNA sequence: TGTGCCAGCAGTGGGCAGGTCGAGCAGTACTTC. Protein sequence: CASSGQVEQYF.

CDR3 DNA: TGTGCCAGCAGTTTGACAGGGGGCCGGGCCACCGGGGAGCTGTTTTTT. Translation gives CASSLTGGRATGELFF. This chain uses TRBV6-2 or TRBV6-3 with TRBJ2-2; 10 positions agree with TRBD1. The CDR3 contains 16 residues. CDR1 MNHEY and CDR2 SVGEGT come from the germline V gene. J gave up 4 bases and V 4 bases, and 6 bases lay outside the gene matches.

This chain connects TRBV7-9 to TRBJ2-1, with a possible D match to TRBD1 (6 bases). The CDR3 has 17 residues. The germline CDR1 and CDR2 sequences are SEHNR and FQNEAQ (reference sequence). With 6 bases removed from V and 8 bases from J, the gap between germline ends came to 26 bases. The CDR3 protein is CASSLKPGQPAADEQFF. The CDR3 region has the DNA TGTGCCAGCAGTCTTAAGCCGGGACAACCCGCCGCCGATGAGCAGTTCTTC.

This chain uses TRBV7-2 with TRBJ1-2, with D maybe TRBD1 (5 bases). The CDR3 has 17 residues. V was pared by 0 bases and J by 5 bases, with 19 bases between. Germline CDR1 is SGHTA and CDR2 is FQGNSA. The CDR3 region is CASSLASQGRAVYGYTF. CDR3 nucleotide sequence: TGTGCCAGCAGCTTAGCTTCCCAAGGCAGGGCGGTATATGGCTACACCTTC.

V and J are TRBV30 and TRBJ1-2, with 8 bases aligning to TRBD1. Germline-derived CDR1 and CDR2 are GTSNPN and SVGIG (reference sequence). The trim removed 3 bases at V and 5 bases at J, leaving 14 bases unmatched. CDR3 length: 16 residues. Written as DNA, the CDR3 is TGTGCCTGGAGGTTCCCCGGACAGGGACCTCATTATGGCTACACCTTC. Its translation is CAWRFPGQGPHYGYTF.

This chain links TRBV2 with TRBJ1-6; possible D gene TRBD1, 6 bases. Trimming stripped 7 bases from V and 7 bases from J, with 20 bases between. Germline CDR1 is SNHLY and CDR2 is FYNNEI. This CDR3 region has 16 residues. The CDR3 region is CASIRGRARMNSPLHF. The CDR3, as DNA: TGTGCCAGCATCAGGGGAAGGGCGCGAATGAATTCACCCCTCCACTTT.

V usage is TRBV5-1 and J usage is TRBJ2-5, with D possibly being TRBD2 (6 bases). The germline gives CDR1 SGHRS, CDR2 YFSETQ. The length of the CDR3 is 13 residues. V lost 5 bases to trimming and J lost 1 base, with 9 bases between them. CDR3 protein: CASRREVQETQYF. The CDR3, as DNA: TGCGCCAGCAGGCGGGAAGTCCAAGAGACCCAGTACTTC.

The genes are TRBV28 and TRBJ2-7; 9 bases agree with TRBD1. V dropped 6 bases and J dropped 9; count of bases not matched to a gene: 12. Germline loops: CDR1 MDHEN, CDR2 SYDVKM. The CDR3 is 14 residues long. CDR3 sequence reads: CASSLGTGYRGQYF. The CDR3 DNA is TGTGCCAGCAGCTTAGGGACAGGGTATAGGGGGCAGTACTTC. Drawing the rest from reference TRBV28 and TRBJ2-7, the complete variable domain is DVKVTQSSRYLVKRTGEKVFLECVQDMDHENMFWYRQDPGLGLRLIYFSYDVKMKEKGDIPEGYSVSREKKERFSLILESASTNQTSMYLCASSLGTGYRGQYFGPGTRLTVT.

V and J are TRBV27 and TRBJ2-7; 9 bases align to TRBD1. CDR1 is MNHEY and CDR2 is SMNVEV in the germline V gene (reference sequence). Trimming at V came to 10 bases and at J to 5 bases, leaving 15 bases not matched to a gene. This CDR3 has 15 amino acids. CDR3 protein: CATKGQGSGKDEQYF. CDR3 nucleotides: TGTGCCACCAAAGGACAGGGGTCGGGAAAGGACGAGCAGTACTTC.

CDR3 DNA sequence: TGTGCCAGCTCACCACGGTATGCAGGGGACATGAACACTGAAGCTTTCTTT. Protein sequence: CASSPRYAGDMNTEAFF. This rearrangement joins TRBV18 to TRBJ1-1; D may be TRBD1 (6 bases). The CDR3 sequence is 17 residues long. V shed 1 base and J shed 0 bases, with 15 bases lying between them. CDR1 and CDR2 (germline): KGHSH, LQKENI.

V usage is TRBV5-4 and J usage is TRBJ2-7; D unclear. Trimming took 4 bases from V and 5 from J, leaving 7 bases between them. The CDR3 runs to 11 residues. Germline lookup yields CDR1 SGHNT and CDR2 YYREEE (reference sequence). CDR3 in DNA: TGTGCCAGCAGCCTCTATAACGAGCAGTACTTC. This sequence encodes CASSLYNEQYF.

The chain recombines TRBV6-5 with TRBJ2-1, with 7 bases fitting TRBD2. CDR3 size: 15 residues. J was trimmed by 0 bases and V by 7 bases; bases with no gene match: 6. Germline V lookup: CDR1 MNHEY, CDR2 SVGAGI. The CDR3 nucleotides read TGTGCCAGCACCTCCCGCGGGAGCTCCTACAATGAGCAGTTCTTC. This gives the protein CASTSRGSSYNEQFF.

The gene calls are TRBV30 and TRBJ1-1; D might be TRBD1 (5 bases). CDR1 is GTSNPN, CDR2 SVGIG, per germline (reference sequence). The CDR3 spans 13 residues. The V end was cut by 0 bases, the J end by 5 bases, with 10 bases between. The CDR3 nucleotides are TGTGCCTGGAGTGTAAGCCAGGGTACTGAAGCTTTCTTT. Translating it yields CAWSVSQGTEAFF. Variable domain in full (rest from reference TRBV30 and TRBJ1-1): SQTIHQWPATLVQPVGSPLSLECTVEGTSNPNLYWYRQAAGRGLQLLFYSVGIGQISSEVPQNLSASRPQDRQFILSSKKLLLSDSGFYLCAWSVSQGTEAFFGQGTRLTVV.

The V call is TRBV20-1, the J call TRBJ2-5; D might be TRBD2 (5 bases). V was clipped by 3 bases and J by 4 bases, with 9 bases between them. Germline V gene data show CDR1 as DFQATT and CDR2 as SNEGSKA (reference sequence). The CDR3 extends over 12 amino acids. CDR3 protein: CSASGRAETQYF. The CDR3 coding sequence is TGCAGTGCTAGTGGGCGGGCAGAGACCCAGTACTTC.

CDR3 sequence reads: CASSRRGWGDEQFF. The DNA for the CDR3 is TGTGCCAGCAGCCGCCGTGGTTGGGGAGATGAGCAGTTCTTC. This chain links TRBV11-2 with TRBJ2-1; TRBD2 might be the D (5 bases). Per the germline V gene, CDR1 is SGHAT and CDR2 is FQNNGV. CDR3 length: 14 residues. Trimming stripped 5 bases from V and 8 bases from J, with 16 bases between.

Only a few counts were recorded for this clone. The chain combines TRBV7-2 with TRBJ2-3; D possibly corresponds to TRBD2 (5 bases). Trimming took off 5 bases at V and 0 bases at J, with 9 bases between the two ends. Germline-derived CDR1 and CDR2 are SGHTA and FQGNSA. The CDR3 is 14 amino acids. CDR3 amino acids: CASSVLVSTDTQYF. CDR3 nucleotide sequence: TGTGCCAGCAGCGTACTAGTGAGCACAGATACGCAGTATTTT.

The chain couples TRBV28 to TRBJ1-2; maybe TRBD1 (5 bases). Trimming removed 1 base from V and 6 bases from J, with 18 bases in between. The CDR3 covers 16 residues. CDR1 and CDR2 (germline): MDHEN, SYDVKM. CDR3 bases: TGTGCCAGCAGTTTATCCCCCCCAGGGAGGGCTGATGGCTACACCTTC. The encoded protein is CASSLSPPGRADGYTF.

This sequence joins TRBV6-6 and TRBJ1-2, with 7 bases identical to TRBD1. V gave up 6 bases and J gave up 3 bases; unmatched junction bases: 4. The CDR3 is made up of 13 amino acids. Germline CDR1 is MNHNY and CDR2 is SVGAGI (reference sequence). The CDR3 DNA reads TGTGCCAGCAGAGAGACAGGGCACTATGGCTACACCTTC. Residues: CASRETGHYGYTF.

This chain uses TRBV6-5 with TRBJ1-4, with D possibly TRBD1 on 6 matching bases. CDR1 and CDR2 from the germline V gene are MNHEY and SVGAGI. The CDR3 totals 15 residues. Trimming removed 0 bases at V and 7 bases at J, with 12 bases between. CDR3 nucleotide sequence: TGTGCCAGCAGTTACTCGGGAGGGGGGGGTGAAAAACTGTTTTTT. This codes for CASSYSGGGGEKLFF.